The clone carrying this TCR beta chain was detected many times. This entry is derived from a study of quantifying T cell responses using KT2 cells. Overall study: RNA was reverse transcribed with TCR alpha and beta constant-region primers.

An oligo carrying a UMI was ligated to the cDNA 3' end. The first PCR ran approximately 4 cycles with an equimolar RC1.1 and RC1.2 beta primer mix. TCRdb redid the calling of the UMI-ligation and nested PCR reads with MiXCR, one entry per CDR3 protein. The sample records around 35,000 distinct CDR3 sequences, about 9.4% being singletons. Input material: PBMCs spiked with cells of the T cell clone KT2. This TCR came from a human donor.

The CDR3 here is CASRPLTGPYEQYF. In DNA, the CDR3 is TGTGCCAGCCGTCCCCTGACAGGACCCTACGAGCAGTACTTC. This rearrangement joins TRBV11-2 to TRBJ2-7, with a possible D match to TRBD1 (6 bases). CDR1 is SGHAT, CDR2 FQNNGV, per germline. This CDR3 is 14 amino acids long. The V and J ends lost 8 bases and 2 bases respectively, with 16 bases between them.